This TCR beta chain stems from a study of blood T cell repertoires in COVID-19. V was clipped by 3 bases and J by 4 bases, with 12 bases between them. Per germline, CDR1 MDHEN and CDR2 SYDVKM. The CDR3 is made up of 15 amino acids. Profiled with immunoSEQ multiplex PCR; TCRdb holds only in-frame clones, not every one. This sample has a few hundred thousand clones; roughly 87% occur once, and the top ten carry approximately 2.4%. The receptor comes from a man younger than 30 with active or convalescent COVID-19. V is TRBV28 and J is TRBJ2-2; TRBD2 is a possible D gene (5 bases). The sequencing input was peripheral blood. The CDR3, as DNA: TGTGCCAGCAGTTTGATGGGAGTCGGCACCGGGGAGCTGTTTTTT. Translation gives CASSLMGVGTGELFF. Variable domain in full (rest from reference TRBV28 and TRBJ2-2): DVKVTQSSRYLVKRTGEKVFLECVQDMDHENMFWYRQDPGLGLRLIYFSYDVKMKEKGDIPEGYSVSREKKERFSLILESASTNQTSMYLCASSLMGVGTGELFFGEGSRLTVL.